The rows below give T cell receptor beta chains drawn from one sample of a study of blood T cell repertoires in COVID-19. TCRdb's copy holds only in-frame clones and misses some; the assay was immunoSEQ multiplex PCR. The sample yields around 250,000 clones, 80% to 85% seen once. The sequenced sample was PBMCs or T cells enriched from blood (not recorded which). All receptors derive from a man aged 35 to 55 who had been exposed to COVID-19. The CDR3 runs from the conserved cysteine through the conserved F or W. A D gene is named only where the DNA matches it firmly. Rows may omit the clone size; those that give it use once, few, many or a size class.

TRBD2,15,TRBJ2-1,few,TRBV7-9,CASSSTSGPRDEQFF,TGTGCCAGCAGTTCGACTAGCGGGCCCCGCGATGAGCAGTTCTTC
-,14,TRBJ2-1,-,TRBV10-3,CAISPGTGYNEQFF,TGTGCCATCAGTCCCGGGACTGGGTACAATGAGCAGTTCTTC
-,13,TRBJ1-1,-,TRBV11-2,CASSYDSKLEAFF,TGTGCCAGCAGTTATGACAGCAAGCTCGAAGCTTTCTTT
-,12,TRBJ1-1,-,TRBV30,CAWSFVLSEAFF,TGTGCCTGGAGTTTTGTACTATCTGAAGCTTTCTTT
-,15,TRBJ2-1,-,TRBV5-8,CASSFRSLRDNEQFF,TGTGCCAGCAGCTTCCGAAGCTTGCGGGACAATGAGCAGTTCTTC
-,15,TRBJ2-2,-,TRBV29-1,CSGGQRGANTGELFF,TGCAGCGGGGGACAGCGGGGCGCGAACACCGGGGAGCTGTTTTTT
-,15,TRBJ2-6,-,TRBV5-1,CASRFARSGANVLTF,TGCGCCAGCAGGTTCGCGCGCTCTGGGGCCAACGTCCTGACTTTC
TRBD2,14,TRBJ2-7,-,TRBV5-1,CASSQGTSGGEQYF,TGCGCCAGCAGCCAAGGGACTAGCGGGGGCGAGCAGTACTTC
-,16,TRBJ2-3,-,TRBV6-5,CASSYSSGAQTDTQYF,TGTGCCAGCAGTTACTCGAGCGGAGCCCAAACAGATACGCAGTATTTT
-,14,TRBJ2-5,-,TRBV4-1,CASSQEERWETQYF,TGCGCCAGCAGCCAAGAGGAGAGGTGGGAGACCCAGTACTTC
TRBD1,16,TRBJ1-4,once,TRBV10-3,CAISLRFGTGDEKLFF,TGTGCCATCAGTCTGAGATTCGGGACAGGGGATGAAAAACTGTTTTTT
-,12,TRBJ1-2,-,TRBV9,CASSAVRGGYTF,TGTGCCAGCAGCGCAGTGAGAGGTGGCTACACCTTC
-,14,TRBJ2-3,few,TRBV11-2,CASSLGAGFPSQYF,TGTGCCAGCAGCTTAGGGGCAGGGTTCCCCTCGCAGTATTTT
TRBD1,16,TRBJ1-2,few,TRBV19,CASSSGDTGGVYGYTF,TGTGCCAGTAGCAGTGGGGACACAGGGGGAGTCTATGGCTACACCTTC
TRBD2,16,TRBJ2-3,-,TRBV11-3,CASSLEAGGDIDTQYF,TGTGCCAGCAGCTTAGAGGCGGGAGGGGATATTGATACGCAGTATTTT
-,16,TRBJ1-1,-,TRBV14,CASSQVGGRRAGITFF,TGTGCCAGCAGCCAAGTGGGCGGACGACGGGCGGGGATAACTTTCTTT
-,14,TRBJ1-2,few,TRBV5-6,CASSLPGKDYGYTF,TGTGCCAGCAGCTTGCCAGGGAAAGACTATGGCTACACCTTC
-,15,TRBJ1-6,-,TRBV6-1,CASSEAGGRNSPLHF,TGTGCCAGCAGTGAAGCGGGAGGACGGAATTCACCCCTCCACTTT
-,15,TRBJ1-6,once,TRBV5-1,CASSYFTVYESPLHF,TGCGCCAGCAGCTATTTCACAGTTTATGAATCACCCCTCCACTTT
TRBD2,16,TRBJ2-1,-,TRBV19,CASSPSGERGENEQFF,TGTGCCAGTAGTCCCAGCGGGGAGCGGGGAGAAAATGAGCAGTTCTTC
TRBD2,15,TRBJ2-1,-,TRBV3-1/TRBV3-2,CASSEGLAGVNEQFF,TGTGCCAGCAGCGAGGGACTAGCGGGAGTCAATGAGCAGTTCTTC
TRBD2,16,TRBJ2-3,once,TRBV7-2,CASSLEAGGGTDTQYF,TGTGCCAGCAGCTTAGAGGCGGGAGGTGGCACAGATACGCAGTATTTT
TRBD1,16,TRBJ1-2,-,TRBV28,CASSFPLVGQGDGYTF,TGTGCCAGCAGTTTCCCCCTCGTTGGGCAGGGGGACGGCTACACCTTC
-,16,TRBJ1-4,-,TRBV5-6,CASSSFRYREGEKLFF,TGTGCCAGCAGCAGCTTCCGGTACCGGGAAGGTGAAAAACTGTTTTTT
TRBD1,14,TRBJ1-1,-,TRBV5-1,CASSQGTGTGEAFF,TGCGCCAGCAGCCAGGGAACCGGGACAGGAGAAGCTTTCTTT
-,14,TRBJ1-2,-,TRBV11-2,CASSLPGRDYGYTF,TGTGCCAGCAGCTTACCGGGCAGGGACTATGGCTACACCTTC